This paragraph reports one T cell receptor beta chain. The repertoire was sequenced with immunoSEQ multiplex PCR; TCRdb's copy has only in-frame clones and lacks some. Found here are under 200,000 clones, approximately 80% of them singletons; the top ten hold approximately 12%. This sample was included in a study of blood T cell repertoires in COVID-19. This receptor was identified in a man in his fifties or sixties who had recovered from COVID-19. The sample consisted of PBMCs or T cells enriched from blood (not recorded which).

The CDR3 DNA reads TGTGCCAGCAGTGGGACTAGCGGGGGGAACAGGGCCTACGAGCAGTACTTC. Its translation is CASSGTSGGNRAYEQYF. This chain uses TRBV4-2 with TRBJ2-7, with 15 nucleotides matching TRBD2. The V and J ends lost 6 bases and 2 bases, in that order; junction bases with no gene match: 8. CDR1 is LGHNA and CDR2 is YNFKEQ in the germline V gene. The CDR3 has 17 residues.